The 24 T cell receptor beta chains given below trace back to one sample, sequenced in a study of human T cells and chemical hapten exposure. Via MiXCR, TCRdb re-called the RACE reads, giving one row per CDR3 protein. This table has around 60,000 distinct CDR3 sequences, about 6.7% appearing once. Time point in this sample: pre-sensitization, week 0. As to treatment: therapeutic diphenylcyclopropenone sensitization with weekly scalp DPC. This sample comprised whole blood, obtained in connection with sensitization to the hapten diphenylcyclopropenone (DPC). The receptors come from a woman aged 25 to 39 with alopecia areata. Some clones in this sample may be carry-over from other donors' samples.

This clonotype occurred many times. The chain combines TRBV5-1 with TRBJ2-3, with D possibly being TRBD2 (5 bases). Looked up from germline, CDR1 is SGHRS and CDR2 is YFSETQ. The CDR3 consists of 17 residues. Trimming removed 0 bases from V and 0 bases from J, with 14 bases in between. As DNA, the CDR3 is TGCGCCAGCAGCTTGGTTCGTGGTCGCGGGAGCACAGATACGCAGTATTTT. Its protein product is CASSLVRGRGSTDTQYF.

This clonotype was counted at least ten times. J is TRBJ1-1 and V is TRBV20-1; D might be TRBD1 (5 bases). V was shortened by 4 bases and J by 11 bases, with 17 bases between the two germline ends. Germline lookup yields CDR1 DFQATT and CDR2 SNEGSKA (reference sequence). The CDR3 contains 12 residues. For the CDR3, the DNA is TGCAGTGCTACCATTCGGGACCCAGGGGCTTTCTTT. It is translated as CSATIRDPGAFF.

There are many counts of this clonotype. The chain employs TRBV3-1 and TRBJ1-6, with D maybe TRBD1 (5 bases). The germline gives CDR1 LGHDT, CDR2 YNNKEL (reference sequence). CDR3 length: 14 amino acids. Deletions cut 0 bases from V and 11 bases from J, with 11 bases between. CDR3 nucleotides: TGTGCCAGCAGCCAAGAGTACGAGGGACCACCCCTCCACTTT. Amino acid sequence: CASSQEYEGPPLHF.

The table lists this clonotype with many counts. V usage is TRBV20-1 and J usage is TRBJ2-3; D could derive from TRBD1 or TRBD2 (7 bases each). Trimming took off 5 bases at V and 4 bases at J, with 16 bases between the two ends. Germline-derived CDR1 and CDR2 are DFQATT and SNEGSKA (reference sequence). The length of the CDR3 is 14 residues. CDR3 DNA sequence: TGCAGTGCTCGGTCAGGGGGGGCCCCAGATACGCAGTATTTT. Translated, it gives CSARSGGAPDTQYF.

This clonotype has a count of ten or more. The V gene is TRBV20-1, the J gene TRBJ2-5; TRBD1 matches 9 bases. Germline V CDR1 and CDR2: DFQATT, SNEGSKA (reference sequence). CDR3 length: 13 residues. With V trimmed by 6 bases and J by 5 bases, 7 bases remained unmatched. The DNA for the CDR3 is TGCAGTGCGGGGGGACAGGGTGTTGAGACCCAGTACTTC. This translates into CSAGGQGVETQYF.

The table lists this clonotype with a few counts. This chain connects TRBV29-1 to TRBJ1-2, with D tentatively TRBD1 (5 bases). The V gene lost 4 bases and the J gene lost 3 bases, with 21 bases spanning the gap. This CDR3 comprises 16 residues. Germline CDR1 SQVTM, CDR2 ANQGSEA. The CDR3 is CSVAGGRDGRYYGYTF. The CDR3 coding sequence is TGCAGCGTTGCCGGGGGAAGGGACGGGAGATACTATGGCTACACCTTC.

This clonotype appeared many times. This rearrangement joins TRBV29-1 to TRBJ2-5; TRBD1 might be the D (6 bases). CDR1 and CDR2 from the germline V gene are SQVTM and ANQGSEA. CDR3 length: 13 amino acids. Deletions cut 8 bases from V and 5 bases from J, with 18 bases between. CDR3 in DNA: TGCAGCTCGATTCAGGGGTCGGGGGAGACCCAGTACTTC. It is translated as CSSIQGSGETQYF.

This clonotype has at least ten counts. This CDR3 reads CASSLPRTGVKETQYF. The CDR3, as DNA: TGTGCCAGCAGCTTGCCGCGGACAGGGGTGAAAGAGACCCAGTACTTC. The chain combines TRBV12-3 or TRBV12-4 with TRBJ2-5; 9 bases align to TRBD1. Losses at the gene ends were 6 bases for V and 3 bases for J; bases not matched to a gene: 11. This CDR3 comprises 16 residues.

This clonotype was picked up many times. V usage is TRBV12-3 or TRBV12-4 and J usage is TRBJ1-2, with a weak D call TRBD1 (6 bases). Trimming removed 4 bases from V and 3 bases from J, with 12 bases in between. There are 14 residues in the CDR3. The CDR3 sequence: CASSSRGLDYGYTF. CDR3 sequence (DNA): TGTGCCAGCAGTTCTAGGGGGTTGGACTATGGCTACACCTTC.

This clonotype was recorded many times. The J gene is TRBJ2-7, the V gene TRBV20-1; tentative D call: TRBD1 (5 bases). The CDR3 is 12 amino acids. Germline V gene data show CDR1 as DFQATT and CDR2 as SNEGSKA (reference sequence). V gave up 0 bases and J gave up 4 bases, with 7 bases separating them. CDR3 amino acids: CSAREDSYEQYF. CDR3 bases: TGCAGTGCTAGAGAAGACAGTTACGAGCAGTACTTC.

This clonotype was detected only a few times. The germline gene is not matched at one end of the junction; a read error may be the cause. The chain recombines TRBV7-6 with TRBJ1-1; unclear D gene. Germline V lookup: CDR1 SGHVS, CDR2 FNYEAQ. This CDR3 is built from 13 residues. CDR3 amino acids: CARSLQATTEAFF. CDR3 sequence (DNA): TGTGCCCGCAGCCTGCAGGCGACCACTGAAGCTTTCTTT.

The genes are TRBV29-1 and TRBJ1-1; a weak D match, TRBD1 (6 bases). Germline CDR1 and CDR2: SQVTM and ANQGSEA. V lost 4 bases to trimming and J lost 8 bases, with 14 bases between them. This CDR3 is built from 12 residues. CDR3 residues: CSVAPGESEAFF. The CDR3 nucleotides are TGCAGCGTTGCACCAGGGGAGTCGGAAGCTTTCTTT.

Ten or more counts support this clonotype. The V gene is TRBV2, the J gene TRBJ1-4; perhaps TRBD1 as D (6 bases). The length of the CDR3 is 13 residues. The germline V gene has CDR1 SNHLY and CDR2 FYNNEI. The V and J ends lost 11 bases and 6 bases respectively, with 16 bases between them. CDR3 DNA: TGTGCCCAGAGCGGGACACCAGATGAAAAACTGTTTTTT. Translation: CAQSGTPDEKLFF.

There are a few counts of this clonotype. This rearrangement joins TRBV13 to TRBJ1-1; no clear D. Germline CDR1 and CDR2: PRHDT and FYEKMQ (reference sequence). Trimming shortened V by 5 bases and J by 3 bases, and 7 bases separated the two germline ends. The CDR3 runs 12 residues. Here the CDR3 reads CASSGEDTEAFF. CDR3 in DNA: TGTGCCAGCAGCGGGGAGGACACTGAAGCTTTCTTT.

Many counts were recorded for this clonotype. The chain couples TRBV18 to TRBJ2-1, with D possibly TRBD1 on 5 matching bases. Deletions cut 0 bases from V and 9 bases from J, with 9 bases between. The CDR3 runs 13 residues. The V gene's germline CDR1 is KGHSH and CDR2 LQKENI. As DNA, the CDR3 is TGTGCCAGCTCACCACCCGCAGGGCGTGAGCAGTTCTTC. This encodes CASSPPAGREQFF.

The chain couples TRBV6-5 to TRBJ2-2, with unresolved D. The CDR3 covers 15 residues. Germline CDR1 is MNHEY and CDR2 is SVGAGI. The V gene lost 2 bases and the J gene lost 1 base, with 8 bases spanning the gap. The CDR3 DNA reads as TGTGCCAGCAGTTACGAAACTCAGAACACCGGGGAGCTGTTTTTT. Amino acids: CASSYETQNTGELFF.

The V and J genes are TRBV10-3 and TRBJ1-3; no clear D. CDR1 is ENHRY, CDR2 SYGVKD, per germline. Trimming pared 2 bases from V and 5 bases from J, leaving 10 bases between. The CDR3 totals 14 residues. CDR3 region: CAISEVAGRNTIYF. CDR3 in DNA: TGTGCCATCAGTGAGGTGGCGGGTCGAAACACCATATATTTT.

Concerning this clonotype itself: A clone one base away is much larger, so this may be a read error. The rearrangement links TRBV30 to TRBJ1-1; D not certain. In germline, CDR1 is GTSNPN, CDR2 SVGIG (reference sequence). CDR3 size: 14 residues. The CDR3 nucleotides read TGTGCCGGGAGTCCCCGACGATTAGAATCTGAAGCTTTCTTT. It specifies CAGSPRRLESEAFF.

This clonotype was counted ten times or more. V usage is TRBV3-1 and J usage is TRBJ2-2; either TRBD1 or TRBD2 may fit D (5 bases each). CDR1 is LGHDT and CDR2 is YNNKEL in the germline V gene (reference sequence). This CDR3 has 16 amino acids. The V end was cut by 1 base, the J end by 7 bases, with 16 bases between. CDR3 protein: CASSQVMGPPFGELFF. The CDR3 DNA follows: TGTGCCAGCAGCCAAGTAATGGGACCCCCCTTCGGGGAGCTGTTTTTT.

This clonotype came up a few times. V is TRBV11-2 and J is TRBJ2-1; 7 bases fit TRBD1. J gave up 3 bases and V 5 bases, and 7 bases lay outside the gene matches. Germline CDR1 and CDR2: SGHAT and FQNNGV. The CDR3 has 15 residues. The CDR3 reads CASSRDRLCYNEQFF. In nucleotides, the CDR3 is TGTGCCAGCAGCAGGGACAGACTTTGCTACAATGAGCAGTTCTTC.

This clonotype was recorded at least ten times. The chain couples TRBV29-1 to TRBJ1-1; 7 nucleotides agree with TRBD1. The CDR3 has 14 residues. J was trimmed by 1 base and V by 7 bases; bases with no gene match: 9. Per germline, CDR1 SQVTM and CDR2 ANQGSEA. CDR3 coding DNA: TGCAGCGCTGATCGGGGACAGTCGAACACTGAAGCTTTCTTT. This translates into CSADRGQSNTEAFF.

This chain links TRBV12-5 with TRBJ1-1; no clear D gene. In germline, CDR1 is LGHNT, CDR2 FRNRAP. V lost 6 bases and J lost 4, with 15 bases in between. This CDR3 spans 14 amino acids. The CDR3 spells CASGWAERATEAFF. The CDR3 nucleotides are TGTGCTAGTGGCTGGGCGGAAAGGGCCACTGAAGCTTTCTTT.

This clonotype was detected many times. The V gene is TRBV4-2, the J gene TRBJ2-7; 14 bases fit TRBD2. This CDR3 contains 16 residues. Germline V gene data show CDR1 as LGHNA and CDR2 as YNFKEQ. Losses at the gene ends were 4 bases for V and 6 bases for J; bases not matched to a gene: 8. The chain's CDR3 is CASSRQTSGGAGEQYF. DNA of the CDR3: TGTGCCAGCAGCCGACAGACTAGCGGGGGGGCTGGCGAGCAGTACTTC.

This clonotype appeared many times. The chain combines TRBV12-5 with TRBJ2-1; TRBD2 aligns across 8 bases. There are 21 residues in the CDR3. Germline V lookup: CDR1 LGHNT, CDR2 FRNRAP. The trim removed 1 base at V and 0 bases at J, leaving 17 bases unmatched. CDR3 protein: CASGLAPPAGGRRSSYNEQFF. In DNA, the CDR3 is TGTGCTAGTGGTTTGGCACCCCCGGCGGGGGGAAGGAGGAGCTCCTACAATGAGCAGTTCTTC.